This TCR beta chain was recovered during a study of neurological immune-mediated disorders. Using its own MiXCR run on the 5' RACE reads, TCRdb lists one record per CDR3 protein. The table lists around 40,000 distinct CDR3 sequences, around 7% of them singletons. The sample holds many counts of this clonotype. Its cognate antigen is unknown. Notes on the study in general: Across subjects, no CDR3 amino acid sequence appeared in expanded clones of more than one subject, a finding that suggested private repertoires in all groups.

The CDR3 extends over 15 amino acids. V lost 4 bases and J 1 base, leaving 11 bases between the germline ends. Germline V gene sequence: CDR1 MDHEN, CDR2 SYDVKM. There were 800,000 to 1,000,000 CD4+ or CD8+ T cells used in the sorted libraries. The origin of this receptor is a man over 45 in good health. The rearrangement links TRBV28 to TRBJ2-1, with D perhaps TRBD2 (6 bases). The sequenced material came from CD4+ T cells from blood. The CDR3 DNA follows: TGTGCCAGCAGTTCCCCGGGAGCGTCCTACAATGAGCAGTTCTTC. Translating it yields CASSSPGASYNEQFF. Full variable domain (outside the CDR3, taken from reference TRBV28 and TRBJ2-1): DVKVTQSSRYLVKRTGEKVFLECVQDMDHENMFWYRQDPGLGLRLIYFSYDVKMKEKGDIPEGYSVSREKKERFSLILESASTNQTSMYLCASSSPGASYNEQFFGPGTRLTVL.